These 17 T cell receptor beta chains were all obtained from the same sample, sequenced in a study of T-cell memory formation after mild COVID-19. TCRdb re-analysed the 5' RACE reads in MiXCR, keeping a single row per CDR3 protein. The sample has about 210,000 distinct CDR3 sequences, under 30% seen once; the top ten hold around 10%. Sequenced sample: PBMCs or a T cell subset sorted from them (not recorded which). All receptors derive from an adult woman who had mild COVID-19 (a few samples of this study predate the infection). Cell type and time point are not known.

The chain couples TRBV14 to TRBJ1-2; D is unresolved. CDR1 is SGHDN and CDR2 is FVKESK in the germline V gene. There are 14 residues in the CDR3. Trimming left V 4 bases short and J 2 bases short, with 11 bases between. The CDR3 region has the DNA TGTGCCAGCAGCCTGGTGGGCAGGAACTATGGCTACACCTTC. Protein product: CASSLVGRNYGYTF.

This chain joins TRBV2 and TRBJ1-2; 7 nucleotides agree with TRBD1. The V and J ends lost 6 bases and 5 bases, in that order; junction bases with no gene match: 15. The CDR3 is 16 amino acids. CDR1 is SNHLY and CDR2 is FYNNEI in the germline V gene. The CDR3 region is CASRSRTGTTGYGYTF. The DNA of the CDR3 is TGTGCCAGCAGGTCTAGGACAGGTACTACGGGATATGGCTACACCTTC. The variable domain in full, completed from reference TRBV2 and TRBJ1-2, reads EPEVTQTPSHQVTQMGQEVILRCVPISNHLYFYWYRQILGQKVEFLVSFYNNEISEKSEIFDDQFSVERPDGSNFTLKIRSTKLEDSAMYFCASRSRTGTTGYGYTFGSGTRLTVV.

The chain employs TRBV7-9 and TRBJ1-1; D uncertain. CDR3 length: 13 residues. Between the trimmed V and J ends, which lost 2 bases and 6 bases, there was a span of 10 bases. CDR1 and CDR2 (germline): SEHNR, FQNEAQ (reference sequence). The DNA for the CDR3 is TGTGCCAGCAGCTTATTACAGCGACCTGAAGCTTTCTTT. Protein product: CASSLLQRPEAFF.

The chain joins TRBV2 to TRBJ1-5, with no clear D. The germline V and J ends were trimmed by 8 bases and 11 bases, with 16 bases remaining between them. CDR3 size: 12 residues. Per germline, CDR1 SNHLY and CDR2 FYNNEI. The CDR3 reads CASGREWWAQHF. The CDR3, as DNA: TGTGCCAGCGGGAGGGAATGGTGGGCCCAGCATTTT. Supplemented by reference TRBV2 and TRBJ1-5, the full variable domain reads EPEVTQTPSHQVTQMGQEVILRCVPISNHLYFYWYRQILGQKVEFLVSFYNNEISEKSEIFDDQFSVERPDGSNFTLKIRSTKLEDSAMYFCASGREWWAQHFGDGTRLSIL.

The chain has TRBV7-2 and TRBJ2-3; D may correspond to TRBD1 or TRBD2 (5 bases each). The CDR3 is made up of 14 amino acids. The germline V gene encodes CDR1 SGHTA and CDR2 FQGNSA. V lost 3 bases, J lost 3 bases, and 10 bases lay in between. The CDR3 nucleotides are TGTGCCAGCAGCTTTTTTGGGGGAACAGATACGCAGTATTTT. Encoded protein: CASSFFGGTDTQYF.

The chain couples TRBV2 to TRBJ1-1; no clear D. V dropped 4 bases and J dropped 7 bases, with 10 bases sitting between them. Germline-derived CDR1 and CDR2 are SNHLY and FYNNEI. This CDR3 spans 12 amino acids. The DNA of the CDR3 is TGTGCCAGCAGTGGAGTCGGTTATGAAGCTTTCTTT. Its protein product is CASSGVGYEAFF. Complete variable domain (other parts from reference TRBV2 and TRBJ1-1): EPEVTQTPSHQVTQMGQEVILRCVPISNHLYFYWYRQILGQKVEFLVSFYNNEISEKSEIFDDQFSVERPDGSNFTLKIRSTKLEDSAMYFCASSGVGYEAFFGQGTRLTVV.

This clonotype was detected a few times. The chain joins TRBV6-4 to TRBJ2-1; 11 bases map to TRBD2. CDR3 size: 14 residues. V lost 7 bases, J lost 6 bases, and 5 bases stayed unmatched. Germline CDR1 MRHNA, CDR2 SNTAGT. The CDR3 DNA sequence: TGTGCCAGCAAGGGCCTAGCGGGGGGCAATGAGCAGTTCTTC. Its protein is CASKGLAGGNEQFF.

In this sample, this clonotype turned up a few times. The CDR3 nucleotides read TGTGCCAGCAGTTTCCTAGCGGGGGGGCCTCAAGAGACCCAGTACTTC. The encoded protein is CASSFLAGGPQETQYF. V and J are TRBV12-3 or TRBV12-4 and TRBJ2-5, with 12 bases aligning to TRBD2. This CDR3 spans 16 amino acids. Losses at the gene ends were 3 bases for V and 2 bases for J; bases not matched to a gene: 4.

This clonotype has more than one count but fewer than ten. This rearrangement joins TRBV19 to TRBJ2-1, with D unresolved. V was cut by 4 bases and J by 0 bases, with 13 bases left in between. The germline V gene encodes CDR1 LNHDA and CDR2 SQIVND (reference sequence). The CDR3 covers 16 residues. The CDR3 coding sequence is TGTGCCAGTAGTAGGGAAGGCGCTAGCTCCTACAATGAGCAGTTCTTC. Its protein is CASSREGASSYNEQFF.

This CDR3 reads CATSRSGAAGGTNEQYF. As DNA, the CDR3 is TGTGCCACCAGCAGATCCGGTGCGGCAGGGGGGACAAACGAGCAGTACTTC. This chain uses TRBV15 with TRBJ2-7; D might be TRBD1 (7 bases). From germline, CDR1 is LNHNV and CDR2 YYDKDF (reference sequence). V was shortened by 2 bases and J by 5 bases, with 22 bases between the two germline ends. The CDR3 sequence is 17 residues long.

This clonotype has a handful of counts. CDR3 sequence: CAWSFAANPRGYTF. CDR3 coding DNA: TGTGCCTGGAGTTTTGCAGCAAACCCCCGAGGCTACACCTTC. This chain links TRBV30 with TRBJ1-2; D is uncertain. This CDR3 region has 14 residues. Per the germline V gene, CDR1 is GTSNPN and CDR2 is SVGIG (reference sequence). Trimming took off 2 bases at V and 8 bases at J, with 18 bases between the two ends. The complete variable domain, with remaining parts taken from reference TRBV30 and TRBJ1-2, reads SQTIHQWPATLVQPVGSPLSLECTVEGTSNPNLYWYRQAAGRGLQLLFYSVGIGQISSEVPQNLSASRPQDRQFILSSKKLLLSDSGFYLCAWSFAANPRGYTFGSGTRLTVV.

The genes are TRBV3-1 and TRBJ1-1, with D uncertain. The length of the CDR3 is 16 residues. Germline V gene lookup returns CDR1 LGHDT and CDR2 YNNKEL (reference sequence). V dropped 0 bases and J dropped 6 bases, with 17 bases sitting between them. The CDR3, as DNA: TGTGCCAGCAGCCAAGATACGAGGGTACCTAAGGCTGAAGCTTTCTTT. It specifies CASSQDTRVPKAEAFF.

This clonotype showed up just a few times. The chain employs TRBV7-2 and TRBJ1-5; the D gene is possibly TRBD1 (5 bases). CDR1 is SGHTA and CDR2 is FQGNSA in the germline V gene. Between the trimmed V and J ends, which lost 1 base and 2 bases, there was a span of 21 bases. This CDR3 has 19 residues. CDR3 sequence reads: CASSLVVGGWQERNQPQHF. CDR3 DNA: TGTGCCAGCAGCTTAGTTGTCGGGGGTTGGCAGGAGCGCAATCAGCCCCAGCATTTT. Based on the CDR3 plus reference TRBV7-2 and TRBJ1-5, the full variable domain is GAGVSQSPSNKVTEKGKDVELRCDPISGHTALYWYRQSLGQGLEFLIYFQGNSAPDKSGLPSDRFSAERTGGSVSTLTIQRTQQEDSAVYLCASSLVVGGWQERNQPQHFGDGTRLSIL.

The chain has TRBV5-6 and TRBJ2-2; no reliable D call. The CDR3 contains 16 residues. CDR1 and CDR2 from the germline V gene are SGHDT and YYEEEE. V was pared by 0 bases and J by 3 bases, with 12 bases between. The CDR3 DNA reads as TGTGCCAGCAGCTTGGGACCCATGTACGACACCGGGGAGCTGTTTTTT. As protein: CASSLGPMYDTGELFF.

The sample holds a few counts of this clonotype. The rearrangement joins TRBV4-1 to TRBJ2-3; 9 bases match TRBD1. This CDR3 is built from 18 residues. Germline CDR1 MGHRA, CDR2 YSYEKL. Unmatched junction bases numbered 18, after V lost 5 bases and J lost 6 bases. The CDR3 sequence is CASSDTSGQGNVVDTQYF. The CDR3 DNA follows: TGCGCCAGCAGCGATACTTCAGGACAGGGGAATGTAGTGGATACGCAGTATTTT.

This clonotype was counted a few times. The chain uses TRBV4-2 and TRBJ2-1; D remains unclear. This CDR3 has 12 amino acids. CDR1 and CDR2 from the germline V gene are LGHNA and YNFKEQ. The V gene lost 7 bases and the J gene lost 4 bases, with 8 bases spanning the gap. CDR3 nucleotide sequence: TGTGCCAGCAAACGGGTATACAATGAGCAGTTCTTC. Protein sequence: CASKRVYNEQFF.

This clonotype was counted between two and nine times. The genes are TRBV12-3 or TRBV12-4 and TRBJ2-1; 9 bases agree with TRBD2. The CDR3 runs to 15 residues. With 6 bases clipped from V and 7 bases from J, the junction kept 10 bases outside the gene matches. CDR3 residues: CASSHSGSKWNEQFF. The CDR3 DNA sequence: TGTGCCAGCAGCCATAGCGGGAGTAAATGGAATGAGCAGTTCTTC.